These 27 T cell receptor beta chains originate from one sample sequenced in a study of vaccination and CD4 T cells after COVID-19. Sequencing of the DNA from cultured CD4+ T cells was carried out with the Oncomine TCR Beta short-read assay. Each CDR3 protein is one row after TCRdb ran MiXCR on the PCR reads. The sample carries 20,000 or so distinct CDR3 sequences, over 35% recorded once. These receptors have no known antigen. This sample's treatment: approximately 11-day PBMC culture with coronavirus spike peptide pools or control peptides (ViraFEST assay). This material consisted of CD4+ T cells from blood, cultured in vitro, taken before SARS-CoV-2 vaccination. The receptors originated from a human donor who received a COVID-19 vaccine.

The chain combines TRBV10-3 with TRBJ2-1; D unresolved. V was clipped by 3 bases and J by 7 bases, with 19 bases between them. The germline gives CDR1 ENHRY, CDR2 SYGVKD. This CDR3 region has 16 residues. The DNA for the CDR3 is TGTGCCATCAGTGACCATCTTGACCATTCGTCGAATGAGCAGTTCTTC. Translating gives CAISDHLDHSSNEQFF.

This sequence joins TRBV7-6 and TRBJ2-7; 13 nucleotides match TRBD2. Germline V gives CDR1 SGHVS, CDR2 FNYEAQ. The CDR3 contains 16 residues. The trim removed 0 bases at V and 4 bases at J, leaving 3 bases unmatched. The CDR3 nucleotides are TGTGCCAGCAGCTTAGCCATGACTAGCGGGGGGTACGAGCAGTACTTC. Translated: CASSLAMTSGGYEQYF.

The chain is built from TRBV9 and TRBJ1-6; 7 positions agree with TRBD1. V lost 3 bases and J lost 5; bases outside the gene matches: 5. CDR3 size: 15 residues. The germline V gene encodes CDR1 SGDLS and CDR2 YYNGEE. CDR3: CASSAWDSDNSPLHF. CDR3 coding DNA: TGTGCCAGCAGCGCCTGGGACAGCGATAATTCACCCCTCCACTTT.

This clonotype was detected only a few times. This chain connects TRBV19 to TRBJ2-2, with D possibly called TRBD1 or TRBD2 (6 bases each). The germline V and J ends were trimmed by 3 bases and 7 bases, with 12 bases remaining between them. The CDR3 is made up of 14 amino acids. The germline V gene encodes CDR1 LNHDA and CDR2 SQIVND (reference sequence). Here the CDR3 reads CASSIKGGIGELFF. DNA of the CDR3: TGTGCCAGTAGTATTAAGGGGGGCATCGGGGAGCTGTTTTTT.

This clonotype was observed a few times. The chain combines TRBV5-1 with TRBJ1-1; no clear D gene. The CDR3 is made up of 16 amino acids. Between the trimmed V and J ends, which lost 0 bases and 5 bases, there was a span of 17 bases. Germline CDR1 reads SGHRS; CDR2 reads YFSETQ. CDR3 DNA: TGCGCCAGCAGCTTGGGGGTAGGAGGGAGGGAGACTGAAGCTTTCTTT. Translation: CASSLGVGGRETEAFF.

Only a few counts were recorded for this clonotype. The gene calls are TRBV20-1 and TRBJ2-5; no clear D gene. The CDR3 extends over 13 amino acids. Trimming stripped 3 bases from V and 7 bases from J, with 15 bases between. From germline, CDR1 is DFQATT and CDR2 SNEGSKA (reference sequence). For the CDR3, the DNA is TGCAGTGCTAGGGCCGGGTCAGTCCGGACCCAGTACTTC. Protein sequence: CSARAGSVRTQYF.

This sequence joins TRBV20-1 and TRBJ1-6, with TRBD1 identical over 9 bases. V lost 4 bases to trimming and J lost 7 bases; unmatched junction nucleotides: 8. The CDR3 extends over 15 amino acids. Looked up from germline, CDR1 is DFQATT and CDR2 is SNEGSKA (reference sequence). The CDR3 nucleotides are TGCAGTGCTAAGAGCACAGGGGGCAGGAATTCACCCCTCCACTTT. Translating it yields CSAKSTGGRNSPLHF.

This clonotype was picked up one time. The chain combines TRBV5-1 with TRBJ1-5; 7 nucleotides align to TRBD1. The J segment lost 5 bases and the V segment lost 2 bases, leaving 4 bases of the junction unmatched. This CDR3 has 14 amino acids. Germline CDR1 SGHRS, CDR2 YFSETQ. The DNA of the CDR3 is TGCGCCAGCAGCTTTTCAGGGGGGGATCAGCCCCAGCATTTT. Protein sequence: CASSFSGGDQPQHF.

The chain links TRBV10-2 to TRBJ2-2, with D possibly being TRBD2 (7 bases). Between the trimmed V and J ends, which lost 3 bases and 3 bases, there was a span of 11 bases. This CDR3 has 15 residues. Germline V gene lookup returns CDR1 WSHSY and CDR2 SAAADI. The CDR3 nucleotides read TGCGCCAGCAGTGAAGGGGGGGCCCACACCGGGGAGCTGTTTTTT. It specifies CASSEGGAHTGELFF.

V usage is TRBV19 and J usage is TRBJ1-1; 9 positions agree with TRBD1. The CDR3 consists of 14 residues. The ends lost 6 bases at V and 4 bases at J; junction bases unmatched: 6. The germline gives CDR1 LNHDA, CDR2 SQIVND (reference sequence). CDR3 coding DNA: TGTGCCAGTAGGGGACAGGGCGGTGTCACTGAAGCTTTCTTT. Its translation is CASRGQGGVTEAFF.

The genes are TRBV24-1 and TRBJ2-6; no firm D call. The CDR3 totals 15 residues. CDR1 is KGHDR, CDR2 SFDVKD, per germline. Trimming left V 5 bases short and J 4 bases short, with 11 bases between. The CDR3 nucleotides are TGTGCCACCAGTGCTATCTTGAGGGGGGCCAACGTCCTGACTTTC. Amino acids: CATSAILRGANVLTF.

The table lists this clonotype with a few counts. J is TRBJ1-1 and V is TRBV6-5; possibly TRBD1 for D (6 bases). The V gene lost 4 bases and the J gene lost 4 bases, with 22 bases spanning the gap. This CDR3 comprises 17 residues. Germline V lookup: CDR1 MNHEY, CDR2 SVGAGI. DNA of the CDR3: TGTGCCAGCAGTTCCTTGGCCGGAACAGGGAGGGGCACTGAAGCTTTCTTT. Translated: CASSSLAGTGRGTEAFF.

This clonotype was seen only a few times. The chain couples TRBV30 to TRBJ1-2; unclear D gene. CDR3 length equals 12 residues. The germline V gene has CDR1 GTSNPN and CDR2 SVGIG (reference sequence). V lost 4 bases, J lost 5 bases, and 11 bases lay in between. Here the CDR3 DNA reads TGTGCCTGGACTTCCTCGGGGTATGGCTACACCTTC. Its protein product is CAWTSSGYGYTF.

The rearrangement joins TRBV28 to TRBJ1-2; TRBD1 might be the D (5 bases). Per germline, CDR1 MDHEN and CDR2 SYDVKM. The CDR3 runs to 14 residues. V was shortened by 7 bases and J by 5 bases, with 17 bases between the two germline ends. The CDR3: CASTRGGDGYGYTF. CDR3 coding DNA: TGTGCCAGCACCCGGGGGGGGGACGGTTATGGCTACACCTTC.

The CDR3 coding sequence is TGTGCCACCAGCAGAGGGTGGGGCTCGTGGAGAGGAAACACCATATATTTT. Its translation: CATSRGWGSWRGNTIYF. The chain links TRBV15 to TRBJ1-3; a weak D match, TRBD1 (5 bases). V gave up 1 base and J gave up 4 bases, with 17 bases separating them. This CDR3 comprises 17 residues. Looked up from germline, CDR1 is LNHNV and CDR2 is YYDKDF (reference sequence).

This clonotype has more than one count but fewer than ten. This chain connects TRBV10-3 to TRBJ2-7; the D gene is possibly TRBD1 (6 bases). The V gene's germline CDR1 is ENHRY and CDR2 SYGVKD. Trimming cost V 1 base and J 4 bases, with 8 bases left between them. The CDR3 covers 13 residues. The CDR3 DNA follows: TGTGCCATCAGTGAGTTGACAGGTTACGAGCAGTACTTC. Its translation is CAISELTGYEQYF.

By share of the sample, this clonotype is medium-sized. The chain combines TRBV25-1 with TRBJ1-2; TRBD1 matches at 7 bases. Unmatched junction bases numbered 11, after V lost 4 bases and J lost 6 bases. This CDR3 comprises 15 residues. Germline CDR1 reads MGHDK; CDR2 reads SYGVNS. The DNA of the CDR3 is TGTGCCAGCAGTGGAACCCCAGGGACAGAGGATGGCTACACCTTC. Residues: CASSGTPGTEDGYTF.

The rearrangement links TRBV7-2 to TRBJ1-6; the match to TRBD1 covers 9 bases. Trimming cost V 5 bases and J 8 bases; bases outside gene matches: 7. From germline, CDR1 is SGHTA and CDR2 FQGNSA. The CDR3 extends over 15 amino acids. The CDR3 loop is CASSTRTGVYSPLHF. The CDR3 bases are TGTGCCAGCAGCACCCGGACAGGGGTTTATTCACCCCTCCACTTT.

This chain links TRBV20-1 with TRBJ1-1; D perhaps matches TRBD1 (6 bases). V was pared by 5 bases and J by 1 base, with 17 bases between. This CDR3 has 15 amino acids. CDR1 and CDR2 from the germline V gene are DFQATT and SNEGSKA (reference sequence). The CDR3 coding sequence is TGCAGTGCTTTAAATGGGGACAAGGGGAACACTGAAGCTTTCTTT. It specifies CSALNGDKGNTEAFF.

This clonotype was counted only a few times. The chain uses TRBV5-6 and TRBJ1-6; perhaps TRBD1 as D (5 bases). This CDR3 is 16 amino acids long. The V and J ends lost 3 bases and 7 bases respectively, with 17 bases between them. Germline V gene lookup returns CDR1 SGHDT and CDR2 YYEEEE. The CDR3 is CASSWGTKMVNSPLHF. The CDR3 DNA follows: TGTGCCAGCAGCTGGGGGACCAAAATGGTAAATTCACCCCTCCACTTT.

CDR3 region: CSAALISPGGPETQYF. The CDR3 nucleotides are TGCAGTGCTGCCCTTATATCCCCGGGGGGGCCCGAGACCCAGTACTTC. The chain recombines TRBV20-1 with TRBJ2-5; the match to TRBD2 covers 8 bases. From germline, CDR1 is DFQATT and CDR2 SNEGSKA (reference sequence). The trim removed 5 bases at V and 5 bases at J, leaving 16 bases unmatched. This CDR3 comprises 16 residues.

CDR3 in amino acids: CASSLDRIPDTQYF. The DNA for the CDR3 is TGTGCCAGCAGTTTAGACAGGATCCCAGATACGCAGTATTTT. V usage is TRBV5-4 and J usage is TRBJ2-3; D might be TRBD1 (6 bases). The CDR3 spans 14 residues. CDR1 and CDR2 (germline): SGHNT, YYREEE (reference sequence). Between the trimmed V and J ends, which lost 5 bases and 4 bases, there was a span of 14 bases.

This clonotype turned up a few times. This chain connects TRBV10-1 to TRBJ2-3, with D maybe TRBD2 (5 bases). CDR3 length: 14 residues. CDR1 is WNHNN, CDR2 SYGVQD, per germline (reference sequence). Trimming took 8 bases from V and 4 from J, leaving 16 bases between them. The CDR3 sequence is CASGDPSRADTQYF. CDR3 coding DNA: TGCGCCAGCGGGGATCCTAGCCGGGCAGATACGCAGTATTTT.

This chain links TRBV20-1 with TRBJ2-7; a possible D gene is TRBD2 (6 bases). Germline CDR1 DFQATT, CDR2 SNEGSKA (reference sequence). The CDR3 has 15 amino acids. Trimming stripped 0 bases from V and 2 bases from J, with 14 bases between. The DNA for the CDR3 is TGCAGTGCTAGAGATGCTGGCGGGATGCCCTACGAGCAGTACTTC. Protein sequence: CSARDAGGMPYEQYF.

V gene TRBV2 combines with J gene TRBJ2-5; 7 positions match TRBD1. Germline values: CDR1 SNHLY, CDR2 FYNNEI. V lost 8 bases and J lost 0; bases outside the gene matches: 6. The CDR3 is made up of 14 amino acids. The DNA for the CDR3 is TGTGCCAGCTCATGGGACAGCAACCAAGAGACCCAGTACTTC. This translates into CASSWDSNQETQYF. The complete variable domain, with remaining parts taken from reference TRBV2 and TRBJ2-5, reads EPEVTQTPSHQVTQMGQEVILRCVPISNHLYFYWYRQILGQKVEFLVSFYNNEISEKSEIFDDQFSVERPDGSNFTLKIRSTKLEDSAMYFCASSWDSNQETQYFGPGTRLLVL.

This clonotype was seen a handful of times. This chain links TRBV7-2 with TRBJ1-1; 9 bases agree with TRBD1. Germline CDR1 is SGHTA and CDR2 is FQGNSA. J was trimmed by 10 bases and V by 5 bases; bases with no gene match: 5. This CDR3 is built from 12 residues. The CDR3 coding sequence is TGTGCCAGCAGCCCGGACAGGGGATCAGCTTTCTTT. Translating gives CASSPDRGSAFF. Full variable domain (missing parts from reference TRBV7-2 and TRBJ1-1): GAGVSQSPSNKVTEKGKDVELRCDPISGHTALYWYRQSLGQGLEFLIYFQGNSAPDKSGLPSDRFSAERTGGSVSTLTIQRTQQEDSAVYLCASSPDRGSAFFGQGTRLTVV.

In its sample, this clonotype was seen a few times. CDR3 protein: CASSIGGQGSYEQYF. The CDR3 bases are TGTGCCAGTAGTATAGGCGGACAGGGGTCCTACGAGCAGTACTTC. This chain joins TRBV19 and TRBJ2-7; 9 nucleotides align to TRBD1. Germline assignment: CDR1 LNHDA and CDR2 SQIVND (reference sequence). The junction had 2 bases not matched to a gene; V was cut back by 1 base and J by 1 base. The CDR3 extends over 15 amino acids.